These T cell receptor beta chains were read from a single sample in a study of T cell responses to AZD1222 COVID-19 vaccine. The data were produced by immunoSEQ multiplex PCR, yet TCRdb's version contains in-frame clones alone and is incomplete. The data show under 150,000 clones, with 80% to 95% seen just once and 2.5% to 4% held by the top ten. Here the sequenced sample was peripheral blood, taken on day 0 of AZD1222 vaccination. These receptors all stem from an adult in good health. Each CDR3 is given with its conserved first and last residue. A D gene is named only where the DNA matches it firmly. Expanded clones are given a class, and other clones once, few, many or no size at all.

d_gene	v_gene	abundance	j_gene	CDR3aa	CDR3nt
.	TRBV6-5	once	TRBJ1-1	CASHRTVNTEAFF	TGTGCCAGCCACCGGACTGTGAACACTGAAGCTTTCTTT
.	TRBV11-2	.	TRBJ1-4	CASSLRGGRNEKLFF	TGTGCCAGCAGCTTACGCGGGGGCAGAAATGAAAAACTGTTTTTT
.	TRBV4-1	.	TRBJ2-7	CASSQATSSSYEQYF	TGCGCCAGCAGCCAAGCGACGTCGAGCTCCTACGAGCAGTACTTC
TRBD1	TRBV6-2/TRBV6-3	.	TRBJ1-2	CASGQGAGYTF	TGTGCCAGCGGCCAGGGGGCTGGCTACACCTTC
.	TRBV11-2	.	TRBJ1-1	CASSLVGGVAFF	TGTGCCAGCAGCCTGGTGGGAGGGGTGGCTTTCTTT
TRBD2	TRBV9	.	TRBJ2-1	CASSATSGRANEQFF	TGTGCCAGCAGCGCGACTAGCGGGAGGGCTAATGAGCAGTTCTTC
TRBD2	TRBV28	.	TRBJ2-1	CASILAGESGNEQFF	TGTGCCAGCATACTAGCGGGAGAGTCGGGTAATGAGCAGTTCTTC
TRBD1	TRBV7-3	once	TRBJ1-2	CASSLTPGTGLYGYTF	TGTGCCAGCAGCTTAACCCCCGGGACAGGGCTCTATGGCTACACCTTC
TRBD1	TRBV18	.	TRBJ1-5	CASSPTGVSNQPQHF	TGTGCCAGCTCACCGACAGGGGTTAGTAATCAGCCCCAGCATTTT
TRBD1	TRBV3-1/TRBV3-2	once	TRBJ1-1	CASSQRGQGTNTEAFF	TGTGCCAGCAGCCAACGAGGACAGGGAACGAACACTGAAGCTTTCTTT
.	TRBV3-1/TRBV3-2	.	TRBJ2-7	CASSQDHAVGEQYF	TGTGCCAGCAGCCAAGATCATGCGGTGGGCGAGCAGTACTTC
TRBD2	TRBV10-2	.	TRBJ2-3	CASSESPWPAGGHFGTDTQYF	TGCGCCAGCAGTGAGTCTCCTTGGCCAGCGGGAGGGCATTTCGGCACAGATACGCAGTATTTT
.	TRBV19	.	TRBJ2-2	CASSTWRTGELFF	TGTGCCAGTAGTACCTGGCGGACCGGGGAGCTGTTTTTT
.	TRBV28	.	TRBJ1-2	CASNSGQYGYTF	TGTGCCAGCAATTCAGGGCAGTATGGCTACACCTTC
.	TRBV27	.	TRBJ1-4	CASRPPGYEKLFF	TGTGCCAGCAGGCCCCCAGGGTACGAAAAACTGTTTTTT
.	TRBV7-7	.	TRBJ2-2	CASSPAMVTGELFF	TGTGCTAGCAGCCCCGCTATGGTTACCGGGGAGCTGTTTTTT
.	TRBV3-1/TRBV3-2	.	TRBJ1-1	CASSPIGGYEAFF	TGTGCCAGCAGCCCAATAGGAGGGTATGAAGCTTTCTTT
TRBD1	TRBV5-1	.	TRBJ2-1	CASSLGGQGNEQFF	TGCGCCAGCAGCTTGGGGGGACAGGGGAATGAGCAGTTCTTC
.	TRBV6-6	.	TRBJ2-5	CASSSSGSPWETQYF	TGTGCCAGCAGTTCGAGCGGAAGCCCATGGGAGACCCAGTACTTC
.	TRBV28	.	TRBJ2-5	CASNQGTRQETQYF	TGTGCCAGCAATCAGGGGACACGACAAGAGACCCAGTACTTC
.	TRBV6-5	.	TRBJ2-1	CASSYRAASYNEQFF	TGTGCCAGCAGTTACAGGGCGGCTTCCTACAATGAGCAGTTCTTC
.	TRBV27	.	TRBJ1-1	CASSSGHPHPEAFF	TGTGCCAGCAGTTCGGGACATCCCCACCCTGAAGCTTTCTTT
.	TRBV27	.	TRBJ1-5	CASSLSQDHQPQHF	TGTGCCAGCAGTTTATCCCAAGATCATCAGCCCCAGCATTTT
.	TRBV28	few	TRBJ1-3	CASSLRDNSGNTIYF	TGTGCCAGCAGTCTGAGGGACAACTCTGGAAACACCATATATTTT
TRBD1	TRBV28	.	TRBJ2-5	CASSLTGRETQYF	TGTGCCAGCAGTTTGACAGGGAGAGAGACCCAGTACTTC
TRBD1	TRBV5-1	.	TRBJ2-3	CASSLTGTGRDTQYF	TGCGCCAGCAGCCTGACCGGGACAGGGCGAGATACGCAGTATTTT
.	TRBV9	few	TRBJ2-2	CASSLTGIGELFF	TGTGCCAGCAGCCTCACCGGAATTGGGGAGCTGTTTTTT
TRBD1	TRBV19	.	TRBJ1-1	CASKVGQGPTEAFF	TGTGCCAGTAAGGTGGGACAGGGGCCCACCGAAGCTTTCTTT
TRBD1	TRBV24-1	.	TRBJ1-2	CATSDPGQGGGYTF	TGTGCCACCAGTGACCCGGGACAGGGGGGCGGCTACACCTTC
.	TRBV29-1	.	TRBJ1-4	CSVWSGNEKLFF	TGCAGCGTGTGGAGTGGTAATGAAAAACTGTTTTTT
.	TRBV10-3	.	TRBJ1-2	CAISAPPQEGYTF	TGTGCCATCAGTGCTCCCCCGCAGGAAGGCTACACCTTC
TRBD2	TRBV13	.	TRBJ2-2	CASSLERTSVTGELFF	TGTGCCAGCAGCTTAGAGAGGACTAGTGTCACCGGGGAGCTGTTTTTT
.	TRBV6-5	.	TRBJ1-1	CASSTGTPTEAFF	TGTGCCAGCAGCACCGGGACCCCCACTGAAGCTTTCTTT